This is a list of T cell receptor beta chains from one sample in a study of control samples from healthy donors and cancer patients. Using immunoSEQ multiplex PCR, the repertoire was profiled, and TCRdb retains in-frame clones only, with some absent. The table has about 160,000 clones, about 90% seen once. The sequencing input was blood. These receptors all come from a man aged 30 to 45 in good health. Both conserved end residues are part of each CDR3. Each record gives: D gene, clone size, V gene, CDR3 length, J gene, CDR3 protein, CDR3 DNA. A D gene is named only where the DNA matches it firmly. For some rows the clone size is stated as once, few or many, or as a class when expanded; others skip it.

d_gene: .; abundance: .; v_gene: TRBV5-1; len: 15; j_gene: TRBJ1-1; CDR3aa: CASSIGPTIPSEAFF; CDR3nt: TGCGCCAGCAGCATCGGACCTACGATCCCTTCTGAAGCTTTCTTT
d_gene: TRBD1; abundance: .; v_gene: TRBV9; len: 14; j_gene: TRBJ2-1; CDR3aa: CASSTWDRDDEQFF; CDR3nt: TGTGCCAGCAGCACTTGGGACAGGGACGATGAGCAGTTCTTC
d_gene: .; abundance: .; v_gene: TRBV14; len: 11; j_gene: TRBJ2-7; CDR3aa: CASSRGYEQYF; CDR3nt: TGTGCCAGCAGCCGAGGGTACGAGCAGTACTTC
d_gene: .; abundance: .; v_gene: TRBV21-1; len: 17; j_gene: TRBJ1-5; CDR3aa: CASSKPPIRRLNQPQHF; CDR3nt: TGTGCCAGCAGCAAACCCCCAATCAGGCGACTCAATCAGCCCCAGCATTTT
d_gene: TRBD2; abundance: .; v_gene: TRBV10-3; len: 16; j_gene: TRBJ2-7; CDR3aa: CACGGDGGTFSPEQYF; CDR3nt: TGTGCTTGCGGGGGGGATGGGGGCACCTTTTCACCCGAGCAGTACTTC
d_gene: .; abundance: .; v_gene: TRBV6-5; len: 15; j_gene: TRBJ2-5; CDR3aa: CASSYSMGQGETQYF; CDR3nt: TGTGCCAGCAGTTACTCGATGGGGCAAGGAGAGACCCAGTACTTC
d_gene: .; abundance: .; v_gene: TRBV2; len: 14; j_gene: TRBJ1-5; CDR3aa: CASSDPGVDQPQHF; CDR3nt: TGTGCCAGCAGTGATCCAGGGGTCGATCAGCCCCAGCATTTT
d_gene: .; abundance: .; v_gene: TRBV5-4; len: 18; j_gene: TRBJ2-1; CDR3aa: CASSKSGGPLVHANEQFF; CDR3nt: TGTGCCAGCAGCAAATCCGGGGGGCCTCTCGTTCATGCTAATGAGCAGTTCTTC
d_gene: .; abundance: .; v_gene: TRBV29-1; len: 14; j_gene: TRBJ1-5; CDR3aa: CSVGEQGNGQPQHF; CDR3nt: TGCAGCGTGGGGGAACAGGGAAACGGGCAGCCCCAGCATTTT
d_gene: TRBD1; abundance: .; v_gene: TRBV7-9; len: 15; j_gene: TRBJ1-2; CDR3aa: CASSLGIRGGYGYTF; CDR3nt: TGTGCCAGCAGCTTAGGGATCAGGGGGGGATATGGCTACACCTTC
d_gene: TRBD2; abundance: .; v_gene: TRBV3-1/TRBV3-2; len: 16; j_gene: TRBJ2-3; CDR3aa: CASSSLAGGSTNTQYF; CDR3nt: TGTGCCAGCAGCTCTCTAGCGGGGGGCTCCACAAATACGCAGTATTTT
d_gene: TRBD1; abundance: .; v_gene: TRBV5-8; len: 14; j_gene: TRBJ1-1; CDR3aa: CASSSGTVFTEAFF; CDR3nt: TGTGCCAGCAGCTCCGGGACAGTGTTCACTGAAGCTTTCTTT
d_gene: .; abundance: once; v_gene: TRBV6-5; len: 11; j_gene: TRBJ1-1; CDR3aa: CASSYVGGYFF; CDR3nt: TGTGCCAGCAGTTACGTCGGAGGGTACTTCTTT
d_gene: TRBD2; abundance: .; v_gene: TRBV3-1/TRBV3-2; len: 20; j_gene: TRBJ2-1; CDR3aa: CASSGPGGAGGRVAYNEQFF; CDR3nt: TGTGCCAGCAGCGGACCGGGGGGAGCGGGAGGGCGCGTCGCCTACAATGAGCAGTTCTTC
d_gene: TRBD1; abundance: .; v_gene: TRBV29-1; len: 15; j_gene: TRBJ1-2; CDR3aa: CSVGTGQGVRYGYTF; CDR3nt: TGCAGCGTTGGCACTGGACAGGGGGTACGGTATGGCTACACCTTC